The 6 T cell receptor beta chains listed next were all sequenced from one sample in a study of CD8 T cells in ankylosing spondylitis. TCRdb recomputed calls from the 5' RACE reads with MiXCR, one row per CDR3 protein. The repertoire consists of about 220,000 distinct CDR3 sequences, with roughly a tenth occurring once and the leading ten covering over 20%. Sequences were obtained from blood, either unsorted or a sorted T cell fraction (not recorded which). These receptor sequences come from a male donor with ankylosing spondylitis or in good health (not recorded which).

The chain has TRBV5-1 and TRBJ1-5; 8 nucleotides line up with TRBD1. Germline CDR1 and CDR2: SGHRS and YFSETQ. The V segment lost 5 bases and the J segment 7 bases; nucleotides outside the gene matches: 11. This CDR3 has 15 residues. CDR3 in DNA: TGCGCCAGCAGTCCCACAGGGGGAGGAGAGCAGCCCCAGCATTTT. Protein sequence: CASSPTGGGEQPQHF.

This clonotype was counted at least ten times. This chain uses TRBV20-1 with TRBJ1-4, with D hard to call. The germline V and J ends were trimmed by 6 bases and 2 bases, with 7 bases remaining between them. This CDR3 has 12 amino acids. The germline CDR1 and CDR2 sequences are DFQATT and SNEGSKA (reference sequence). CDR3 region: CSAVGTNEKLFF. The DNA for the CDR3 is TGCAGTGCCGTGGGGACTAATGAAAAACTGTTTTTT.

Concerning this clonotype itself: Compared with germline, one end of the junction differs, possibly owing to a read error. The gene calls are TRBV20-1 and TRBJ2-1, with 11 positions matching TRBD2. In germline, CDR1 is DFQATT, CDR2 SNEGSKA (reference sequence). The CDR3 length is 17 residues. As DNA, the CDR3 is TGCTGTGCTAGAGATCTCATGCTAGCGGGGGGAGCTAATGAGCAGTTCTTC. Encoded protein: CCARDLMLAGGANEQFF.

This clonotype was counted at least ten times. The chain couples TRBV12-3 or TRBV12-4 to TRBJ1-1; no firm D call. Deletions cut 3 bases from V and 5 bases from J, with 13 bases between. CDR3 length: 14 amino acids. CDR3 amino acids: CASSLGRVWTEAFF. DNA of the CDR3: TGTGCCAGCAGTTTGGGAAGGGTGTGGACTGAAGCTTTCTTT.

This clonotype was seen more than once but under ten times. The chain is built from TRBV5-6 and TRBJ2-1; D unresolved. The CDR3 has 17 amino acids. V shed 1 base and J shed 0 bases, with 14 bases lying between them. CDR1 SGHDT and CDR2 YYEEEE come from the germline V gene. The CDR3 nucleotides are TGTGCCAGCAGCTTGTTTTATTTGGGAAGCTCCTACAATGAGCAGTTCTTC. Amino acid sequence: CASSLFYLGSSYNEQFF.

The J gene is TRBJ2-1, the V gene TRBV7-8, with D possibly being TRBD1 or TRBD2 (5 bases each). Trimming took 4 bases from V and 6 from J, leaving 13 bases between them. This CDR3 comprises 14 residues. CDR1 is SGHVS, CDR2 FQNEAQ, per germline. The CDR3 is CASSSEGWINEQFF. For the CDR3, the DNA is TGTGCCAGCAGCTCCGAGGGGTGGATCAATGAGCAGTTCTTC.